The rows below give T cell receptor beta chains drawn from one sample of a study of a mutant IDH1 vaccine in newly diagnosed glioma. Libraries were prepared by immunoSEQ multiplex PCR; TCRdb keeps only in-frame clonotypes and omits some of them. The sample lists approximately 66,000 clones, about 87% occurring once. Their antigen targets remain unknown. Specimen: PBMCs, collected from a glioma patient whose treatment included an IDH1 peptide vaccine. The receptors come from a man younger than 30 with glioma. The CDR3 runs from the conserved cysteine through the conserved F or W. Fields, in order: V gene, CDR3 protein.

>TRBV5-1
CASSVSGTYGANVLTF
>TRBV30
CAWSNVGGAYEQYF
>TRBV25-1
CASSGTGGYNSPLHF
>TRBV7-8
CASSDDRTGGNEQFF
>TRBV18
CASSPGKNYGYTF
>TRBV5-4
CASSPGTSGRSYEQYF
>TRBV2
CASREREVSNQPQHF
>TRBV6-1
CASSENNQPQHF
>TRBV2
CASSEGTDTQYF
>TRBV2
CASRQPPGQGNGYTF
>TRBV28
CASRGLAGDEQFF
>TRBV6-5
CASSYSSTGGGNEQYF
>TRBV7-3
CASSLFVNTEAFF
>TRBV4-2
CASSPRTGNYNEQFF
>TRBV11-1
CASSLGTEAFF
>TRBV25-1
CASSETGGREKLFF
>TRBV19
CASSIEGRRQPQHF
>TRBV2
CASRVRGNLYGYTF
>TRBV5-4
CASSLIAGNTGELFF
>TRBV4-3
CASSHGVTDTQYF
>TRBV6-5
CASSLLVIDTGELFF
>TRBV10-3
CATQEWGLTYHSGNTIYF
>TRBV7-2
CASSPREIHEQYF
>TRBV27
CASRPIYRGRTYEQYF
>TRBV7-2
CASSLPSDRGRWTDTQYF
>TRBV11-3
CASSFSPTGGNNEQFF
>TRBV5-1
CASSPAGGLYNEQFF
>TRBV6-1
CASSEALSSLKSYEQYF
>TRBV27
CASRDSPNYGYTF